This T cell receptor beta chain was sequenced for a study of T-cell memory formation after mild COVID-19. The overall study: Largely, TCR clusters stayed within a single donor.

MiXCR, applied by TCRdb to the 5' RACE reads, yields one record per CDR3 protein. Of approximately 500,000 distinct CDR3 sequences listed, about 23% are singletons. Study-level findings and limits: Pre-infection memory contained some responding clones, which suggested that cross-reactive memory had joined. Most CD4+ clones that shrank were in CM and EM, while CD8+ ones turned up in EMRA. Clones shrinking between day 15 and 85 showed a balanced CD4/CD8 split, and those that grew later tilted toward CD4+.

A few counts support this clonotype. Its antigen is as yet unknown. CDR3 length equals 17 residues. Trimming at V came to 3 bases and at J to 3 bases, leaving 4 bases not matched to a gene. CDR1 is SGHTA, CDR2 FQGTGA, per germline. This chain connects TRBV7-3 to TRBJ2-2, with 13 bases lining up with TRBD2. Sequencing was carried out using PBMCs or a T cell subset sorted from them (not recorded which). This TCR came from an adult woman who had mild COVID-19 (a few samples of this study predate the infection). Cell type and time point are not known. Written as DNA, the CDR3 is TGTGCCAGCAGCTTGGGACTAGCGGGGCCCTACACCGGGGAGCTGTTTTTT. This sequence encodes CASSLGLAGPYTGELFF.